This T cell receptor (beta chain) was sequenced for a study of response to subunit inactivated influenza vaccine. A single record per CDR3 protein comes from TCRdb applying MiXCR to the RT-PCR reads. The sample carries under 800,000 distinct CDR3 sequences, 11% to 15% recorded once. On this clonotype itself: The antigen remains undetermined.

Study outcomes and limitations: Only a handful of new T cells, the authors suggested, are recruited with each seasonal influenza vaccination.

Sequencing was performed on PBMCs from blood, taken roughly 2 weeks before vaccination. The clonotype comes from a man aged 45-65 years who received an inactivated influenza vaccine.

The CDR3 region is CASSALPGLGDNEQFF. The CDR3 DNA reads TGTGCCAGCAGTGCGCTCCCGGGACTAGGGGACAATGAGCAGTTCTTC. The chain combines TRBV2 with TRBJ2-1, with TRBD2 matching 8 bases. CDR1 is SNHLY and CDR2 is FYNNEI in the germline V gene. The CDR3 contains 16 residues. The V segment lost 4 bases and the J segment 5 bases; nucleotides outside the gene matches: 10.